The TCR beta chain described here comes from a study of T cell repertoires in cytomegalovirus infection. This CDR3 region has 14 residues. Germline CDR1 is MDHEN and CDR2 is SYDVKM. Trimming pared 5 bases from V and 5 bases from J, leaving 15 bases between. This clonotype was seen more than once but under ten times. Each CDR3 protein is one row after TCRdb ran MiXCR on the reads. The sample lists almost 550,000 distinct CDR3 sequences, approximately 16% seen once, with approximately 24% in the top ten. The chain carries TRBV28 and TRBJ1-1; D unclear. The clonotype comes from a human donor in good health (CMV status not recorded). Some clones in this sample may be carry-over from other donors' samples. The sequenced sample consisted of CD8+ T cells from PBMCs. The CDR3 loop reads CASSATAGLTEAFF. In nucleotides, the CDR3 is TGTGCCAGCAGTGCCACTGCAGGTCTTACTGAAGCTTTCTTT.